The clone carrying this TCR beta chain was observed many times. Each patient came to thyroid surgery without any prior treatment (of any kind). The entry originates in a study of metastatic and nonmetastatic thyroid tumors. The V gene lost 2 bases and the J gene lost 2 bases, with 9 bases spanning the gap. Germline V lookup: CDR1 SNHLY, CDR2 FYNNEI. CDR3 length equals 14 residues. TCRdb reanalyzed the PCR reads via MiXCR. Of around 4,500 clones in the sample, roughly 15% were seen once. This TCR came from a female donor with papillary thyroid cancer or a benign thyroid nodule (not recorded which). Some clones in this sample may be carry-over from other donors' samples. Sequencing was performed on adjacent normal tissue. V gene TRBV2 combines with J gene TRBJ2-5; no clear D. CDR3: CASSESVGQETQYF. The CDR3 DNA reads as TGTGCCAGCAGTGAATCAGTGGGGCAAGAGACCCAGTACTTC.